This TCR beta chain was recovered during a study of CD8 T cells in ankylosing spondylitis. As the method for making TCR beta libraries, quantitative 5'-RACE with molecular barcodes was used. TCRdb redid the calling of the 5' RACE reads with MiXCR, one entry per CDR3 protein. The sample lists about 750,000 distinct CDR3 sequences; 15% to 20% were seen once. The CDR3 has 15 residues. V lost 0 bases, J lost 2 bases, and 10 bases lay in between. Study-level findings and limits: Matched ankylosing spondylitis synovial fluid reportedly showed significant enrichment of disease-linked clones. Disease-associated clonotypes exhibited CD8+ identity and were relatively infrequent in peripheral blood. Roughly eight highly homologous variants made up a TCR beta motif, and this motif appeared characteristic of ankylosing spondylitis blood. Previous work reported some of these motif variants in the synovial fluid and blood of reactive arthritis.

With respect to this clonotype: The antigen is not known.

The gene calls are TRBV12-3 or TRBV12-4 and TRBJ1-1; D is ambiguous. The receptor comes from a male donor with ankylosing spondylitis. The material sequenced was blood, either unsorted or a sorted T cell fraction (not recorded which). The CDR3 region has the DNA TGTGCCAGCAGTTTAGCGCCAAAAGCTAACACTGAAGCTTTCTTT. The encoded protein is CASSLAPKANTEAFF.